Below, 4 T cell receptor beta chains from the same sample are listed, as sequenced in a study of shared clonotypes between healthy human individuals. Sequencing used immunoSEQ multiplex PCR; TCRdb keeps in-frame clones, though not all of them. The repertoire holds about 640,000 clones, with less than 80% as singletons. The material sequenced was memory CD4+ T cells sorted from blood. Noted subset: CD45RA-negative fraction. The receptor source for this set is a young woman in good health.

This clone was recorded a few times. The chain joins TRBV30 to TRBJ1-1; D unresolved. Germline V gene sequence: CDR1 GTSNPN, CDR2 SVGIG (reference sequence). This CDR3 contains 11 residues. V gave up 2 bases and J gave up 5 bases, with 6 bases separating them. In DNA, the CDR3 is TGTGCCTGGAGTTGGGCAACTGAAGCTTTCTTT. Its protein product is CAWSWATEAFF. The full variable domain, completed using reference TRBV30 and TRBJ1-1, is SQTIHQWPATLVQPVGSPLSLECTVEGTSNPNLYWYRQAAGRGLQLLFYSVGIGQISSEVPQNLSASRPQDRQFILSSKKLLLSDSGFYLCAWSWATEAFFGQGTRLTVV.

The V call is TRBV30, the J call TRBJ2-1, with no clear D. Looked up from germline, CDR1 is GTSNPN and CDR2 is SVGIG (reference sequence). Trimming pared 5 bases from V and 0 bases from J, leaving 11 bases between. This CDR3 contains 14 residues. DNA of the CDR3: TGTGCCTGGGGTAAGGGCGGCTCCTACAATGAGCAGTTCTTC. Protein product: CAWGKGGSYNEQFF.

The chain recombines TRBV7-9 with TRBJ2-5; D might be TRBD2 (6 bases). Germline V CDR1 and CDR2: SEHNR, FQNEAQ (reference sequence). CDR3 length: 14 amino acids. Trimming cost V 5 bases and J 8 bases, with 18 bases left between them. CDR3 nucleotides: TGTGCCAGCAGCCCTGGGACTGCCACGGGAACCCAGTACTTC. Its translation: CASSPGTATGTQYF.

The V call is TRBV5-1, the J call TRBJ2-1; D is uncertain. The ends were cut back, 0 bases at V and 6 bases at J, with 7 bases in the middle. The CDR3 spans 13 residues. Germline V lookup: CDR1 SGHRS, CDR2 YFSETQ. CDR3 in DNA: TGCGCCAGCAGCTTGGGTCCCTCCAATGAGCAGTTCTTC. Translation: CASSLGPSNEQFF.